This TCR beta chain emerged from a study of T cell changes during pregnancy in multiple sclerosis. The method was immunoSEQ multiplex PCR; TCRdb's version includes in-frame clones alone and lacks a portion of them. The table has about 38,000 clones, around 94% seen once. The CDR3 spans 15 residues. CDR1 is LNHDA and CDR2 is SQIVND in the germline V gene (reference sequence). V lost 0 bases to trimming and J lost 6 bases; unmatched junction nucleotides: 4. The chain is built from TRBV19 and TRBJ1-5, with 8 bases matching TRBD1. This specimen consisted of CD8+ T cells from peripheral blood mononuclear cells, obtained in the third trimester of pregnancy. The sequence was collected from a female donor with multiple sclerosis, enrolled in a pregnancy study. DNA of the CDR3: TGTGCCAGTAGTATAGATCAACAGGGGGTTCAGCCCCAGCATTTT. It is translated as CASSIDQQGVQPQHF. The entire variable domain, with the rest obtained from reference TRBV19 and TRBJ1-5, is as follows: DGGITQSPKYLFRKEGQNVTLSCEQNLNHDAMYWYRQDPGQGLRLIYYSQIVNDFQKGDIAEGYSVSREKKESFPLTVTSAQKNPTAFYLCASSIDQQGVQPQHFGDGTRLSIL.